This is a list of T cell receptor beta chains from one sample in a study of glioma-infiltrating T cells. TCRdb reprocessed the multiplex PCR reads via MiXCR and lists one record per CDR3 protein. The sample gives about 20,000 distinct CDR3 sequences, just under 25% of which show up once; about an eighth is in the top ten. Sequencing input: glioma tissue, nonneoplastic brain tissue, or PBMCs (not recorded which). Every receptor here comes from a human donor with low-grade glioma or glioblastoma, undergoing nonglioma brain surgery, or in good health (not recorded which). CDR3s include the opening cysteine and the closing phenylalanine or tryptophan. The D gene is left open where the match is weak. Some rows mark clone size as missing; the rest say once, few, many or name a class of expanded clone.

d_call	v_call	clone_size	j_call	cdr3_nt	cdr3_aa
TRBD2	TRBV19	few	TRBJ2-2	TGTGCCAGTAAGCGAGTTGGGACTAGCGGGTTAGCGAACACCGGGGAGCTGTTTTTT	CASKRVGTSGLANTGELFF
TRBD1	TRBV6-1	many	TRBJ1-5	TGTGCCAGCAGCTCAGGGGGCGCGGATCAGCCCCAGCATTTT	CASSSGGADQPQHF
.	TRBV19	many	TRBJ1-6	TGTGCCAGTAGTATCCTCCAGGGTTTGCACTCACCCCTCCACTTT	CASSILQGLHSPLHF
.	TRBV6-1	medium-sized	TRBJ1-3	TGTGCCAGCAGGCTCCAAGGGAACACCATATATTTT	CASRLQGNTIYF
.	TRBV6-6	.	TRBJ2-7	TGTGCCAGCCCTCCGGGGACGTCCCGCTCCTACGAGCAGCACTTC	CASPPGTSRSYEQHF
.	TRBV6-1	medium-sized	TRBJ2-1	TGTGCCAGCAGGACCAACTCTGAGCAGTTCTTC	CASRTNSEQFF
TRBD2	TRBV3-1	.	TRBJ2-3	TGTGCCAGCAGCCAACTAGCGGGGAGCACAGATACGCAGTATTTT	CASSQLAGSTDTQYF
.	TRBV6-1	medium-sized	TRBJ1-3	TGTGCCAGCAGTGAATGGCAAAACACCATATATTTT	CASSEWQNTIYF
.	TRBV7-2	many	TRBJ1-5	TGTGCCAGCAGCTTAGAGCGTCAAAATCAGCCCCAGCATTTT	CASSLERQNQPQHF
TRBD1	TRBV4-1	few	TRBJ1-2	TGCGCCAGCAGCCAAGACCCTGGACAGGAGGGGGGGGGATATGGCTACACCTTC	CASSQDPGQEGGGYGYTF
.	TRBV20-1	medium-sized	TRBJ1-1	TGCAGTGCTGGGGCTTGGGGGTATGCTTTCTTT	CSAGAWGYAFF
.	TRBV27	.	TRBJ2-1	TGTGCCAGCAGTTTAAGTCTTGGCGGAGGGCCTTACAATGAGCAGTTCTTC	CASSLSLGGGPYNEQFF
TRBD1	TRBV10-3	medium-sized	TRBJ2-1	TGTGCCATCAGCGTGACAGGGGGCCGGGATGAGCAGTTCTTC	CAISVTGGRDEQFF
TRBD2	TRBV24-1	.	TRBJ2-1	TGTGCCACCAAAAGCGGGGGGCTCCTTCATGAGCAGTTCTTC	CATKSGGLLHEQFF
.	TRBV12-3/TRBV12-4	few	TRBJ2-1	TGTGCCAGCAGTTTTGGAAACCTAGGACATACCTTC	CASSFGNLGHTF
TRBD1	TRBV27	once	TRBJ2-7	TGTGCCAGCAGTAAAGACAGGGCGACCTACGAGCAGTACTTC	CASSKDRATYEQYF
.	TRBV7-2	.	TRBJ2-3	TGTGCCAGCAGCTTCGGGGGCACAGATACGCAGTATTTT	CASSFGGTDTQYF
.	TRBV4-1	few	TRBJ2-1	TGCGCCAGCAGCCAAGACCGCCCCGTTGGGGGAATGGACAATGAGCAGTTCTTC	CASSQDRPVGGMDNEQFF
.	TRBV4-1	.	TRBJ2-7	TGCGCCAGCAGCATCCGACCGGGGACCCTACAGTACTTC	CASSIRPGTLQYF
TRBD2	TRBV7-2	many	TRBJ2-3	TGTGCCAGCAGCTTATTGTTACGGGGGGGCACAGATACGCAGTATTTT	CASSLLLRGGTDTQYF
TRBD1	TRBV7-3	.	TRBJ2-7	TGTGCCAGCAGCCGGGACAGTAATCACGAGCAGTACTTC	CASSRDSNHEQYF
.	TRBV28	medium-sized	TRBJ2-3	TGTGCCAGCAGTTTCCTGGCGGGGACAGATACGCAGTATTTT	CASSFLAGTDTQYF
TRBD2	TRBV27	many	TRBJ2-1	TGTGCCAGCAGTTTATTAGGCGGGAGGGCCATAGGCAATGAGCAGTTCTTC	CASSLLGGRAIGNEQFF
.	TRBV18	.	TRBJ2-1	TGTGCCAGCTCACCGAGAGGGTACAATGAGCAGTTCTTC	CASSPRGYNEQFF
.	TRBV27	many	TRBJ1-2	TGTGCCAGCAGTGACCACTATGGCTACACCTTC	CASSDHYGYTF
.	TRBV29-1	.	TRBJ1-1	TGCAGCGTTGAAGATCAAGCCACTGAAGCTTTCTTT	CSVEDQATEAFF
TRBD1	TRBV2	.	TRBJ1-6	TGTGCCAGCGGGACAGGGGTCCTTCTGGGTGATTCACCCCTCCACTTT	CASGTGVLLGDSPLHF
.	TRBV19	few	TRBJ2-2	TGTGCCAGTAGTCCGAGGGTCTCCGGGGAGCTGTTTTTT	CASSPRVSGELFF
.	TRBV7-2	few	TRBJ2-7	TGTGCCAGCAACCTGATGGGGGGTTCCTACGAGCAGTACTTC	CASNLMGGSYEQYF
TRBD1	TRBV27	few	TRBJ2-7	TGTGCCACCCAGAGACAGGGCAACAACTACGAGCAGTACTTC	CATQRQGNNYEQYF
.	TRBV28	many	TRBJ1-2	TGTGCCAGCAGTCGACAGTACTATGGCTACACCTTC	CASSRQYYGYTF
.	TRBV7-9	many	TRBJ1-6	TGTGCCAGCAGCACTGGACAAGCAAATTCACCCCTCCACTTT	CASSTGQANSPLHF
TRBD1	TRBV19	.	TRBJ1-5	TGTGCCAGTAGCCCGACAGGGAGTCAGCCCCAGCATTTT	CASSPTGSQPQHF
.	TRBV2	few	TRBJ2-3	TGTGCCAGCAGTTTACTACCACGCACAGATACGCAGTATTTT	CASSLLPRTDTQYF
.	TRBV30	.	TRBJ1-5	TGTGCCTGGAGTCGGAGACTACAGGGAATTCGCAATCAGCCCCAGCATTTT	CAWSRRLQGIRNQPQHF
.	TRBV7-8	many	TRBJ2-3	TGTGCCAGCAGCCCGGGCCTCCCGGGGGCCACAGATACGCAGTATTTT	CASSPGLPGATDTQYF
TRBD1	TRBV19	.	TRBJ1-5	TGTGCCAGTAGCGGGACAGGGGGGCCCCAGCCCCAGCATTTT	CASSGTGGPQPQHF
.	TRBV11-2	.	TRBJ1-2	TGTGCCAGCAGCTTAGCCTTGGGGCAGCAAGCTTATGGCCACACCTTC	CASSLALGQQAYGHTF
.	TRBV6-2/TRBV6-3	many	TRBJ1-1	TGTGCCAGCAGTTACATGGCCGTTTGGAGGAACACTGAAGCTTTCTTT	CASSYMAVWRNTEAFF
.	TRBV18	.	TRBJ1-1	TGTGCCAGCTCACCAGGTCCTTTGGGAAACACTGAAGCTTTCTTT	CASSPGPLGNTEAFF
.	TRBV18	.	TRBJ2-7	TGTGCCAGCTCACCCCTCGTCAGGGAAGAGCAGTACTTC	CASSPLVREEQYF
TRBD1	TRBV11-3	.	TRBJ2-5	TGTGCCAGGAGCGCCCGGACAGGGGATGAACAGTACTTC	CARSARTGDEQYF
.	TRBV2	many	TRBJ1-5	TGTGCCAGCAGTGAAAAGGGCATAGTCAATCAGCCCCAGCATTTT	CASSEKGIVNQPQHF
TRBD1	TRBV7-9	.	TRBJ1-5	TGTGCCAGCAGCTTAGGGGCAGGGGGTAATCAGCCCCAGCATTTT	CASSLGAGGNQPQHF
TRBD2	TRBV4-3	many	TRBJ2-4	TGCGCCAGCAGCCAAGATCTCGTTAGCGGGGGATTGGTTTACATTCAGTACTTC	CASSQDLVSGGLVYIQYF
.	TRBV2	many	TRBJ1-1	TGTGCCAGCAGCGGGACATTGGGCACTGAAGCTTTCTTT	CASSGTLGTEAFF
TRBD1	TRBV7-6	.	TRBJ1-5	TGTGCCAGCAGCGCCACAGGGGTGGATCAGCCCCAGCATTTT	CASSATGVDQPQHF
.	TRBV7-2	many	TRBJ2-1	TGTGCCAGCAGCTTAGATAGCCCGGTGTTCAATGAGCAGTTCTTC	CASSLDSPVFNEQFF
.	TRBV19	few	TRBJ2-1	TGTGCCAGTAGTAGAGGCTCCGGGACGGTACAAAATGAGCAGTTCTTC	CASSRGSGTVQNEQFF
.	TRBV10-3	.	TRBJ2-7	TGTGCCATCAGTGTAAGCGATGCCTACGAGCAGTACTTC	CAISVSDAYEQYF
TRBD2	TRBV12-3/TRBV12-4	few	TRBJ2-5	TGTGCCAGCAAAACCTCGACTAGCAACCAAGAGACCCAGTACTTC	CASKTSTSNQETQYF
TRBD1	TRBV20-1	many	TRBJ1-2	TGCGCCCCTGGACAGGTCCAAATTGCCTACACCTTC	CAPGQVQIAYTF
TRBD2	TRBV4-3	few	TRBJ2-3	TGCGCCAGCAGCCAAGATGGGGGGGGACGTGGCACAGATACGCAGTATTTT	CASSQDGGGRGTDTQYF
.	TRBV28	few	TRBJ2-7	TGTGCCAGCAGAGCTAGGATGGGGTCCTACGAGCAGTACTTC	CASRARMGSYEQYF
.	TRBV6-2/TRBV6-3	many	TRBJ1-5	TGTGCCAGCAGTTACAGGGGGAGCAATCAGCCCCAGCATTTT	CASSYRGSNQPQHF